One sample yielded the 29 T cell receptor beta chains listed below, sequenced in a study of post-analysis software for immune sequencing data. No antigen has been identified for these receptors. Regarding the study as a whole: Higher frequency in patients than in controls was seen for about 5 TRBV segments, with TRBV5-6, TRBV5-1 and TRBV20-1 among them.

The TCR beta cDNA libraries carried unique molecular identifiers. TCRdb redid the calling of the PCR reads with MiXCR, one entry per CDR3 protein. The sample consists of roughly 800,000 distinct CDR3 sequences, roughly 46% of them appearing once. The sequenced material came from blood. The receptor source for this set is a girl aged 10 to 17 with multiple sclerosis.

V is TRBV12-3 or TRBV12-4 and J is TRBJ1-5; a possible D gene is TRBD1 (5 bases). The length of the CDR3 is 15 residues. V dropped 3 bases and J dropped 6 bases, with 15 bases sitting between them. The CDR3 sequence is CASSLGGIGGQPQHF. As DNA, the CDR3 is TGTGCCAGCAGTTTGGGGGGTATCGGTGGTCAGCCCCAGCATTTT.

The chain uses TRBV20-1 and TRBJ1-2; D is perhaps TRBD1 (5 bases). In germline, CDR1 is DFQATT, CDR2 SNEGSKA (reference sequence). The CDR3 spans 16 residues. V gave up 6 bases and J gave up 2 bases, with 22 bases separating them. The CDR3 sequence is CSAHHGRDPGNYGYTF. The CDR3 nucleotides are TGCAGTGCCCACCACGGCCGCGATCCAGGGAACTATGGCTACACCTTC.

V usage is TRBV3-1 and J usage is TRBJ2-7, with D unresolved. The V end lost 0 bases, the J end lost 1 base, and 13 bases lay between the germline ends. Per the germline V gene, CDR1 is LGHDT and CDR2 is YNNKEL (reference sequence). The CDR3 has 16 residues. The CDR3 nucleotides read TGTGCCAGCAGCCAAGACGTGGCAGCTGTTTCCTACGAGCAGTACTTC. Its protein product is CASSQDVAAVSYEQYF.

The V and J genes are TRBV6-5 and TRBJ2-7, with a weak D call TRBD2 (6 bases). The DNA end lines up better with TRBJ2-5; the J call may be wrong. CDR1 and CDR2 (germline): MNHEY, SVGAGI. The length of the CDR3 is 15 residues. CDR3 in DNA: TGTGCCAGCAGTTACACCGGGAGCTCATCGGAGACCCAGTACTTC. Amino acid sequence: CASSYTGSSSETQYF.

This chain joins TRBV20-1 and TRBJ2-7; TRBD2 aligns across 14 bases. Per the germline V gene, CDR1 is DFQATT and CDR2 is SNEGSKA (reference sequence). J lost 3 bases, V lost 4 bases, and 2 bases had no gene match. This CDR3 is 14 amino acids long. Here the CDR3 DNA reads TGCAGTGCTATAGGGACTAGCGGGAGCTACGAGCAGTACTTC. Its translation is CSAIGTSGSYEQYF.

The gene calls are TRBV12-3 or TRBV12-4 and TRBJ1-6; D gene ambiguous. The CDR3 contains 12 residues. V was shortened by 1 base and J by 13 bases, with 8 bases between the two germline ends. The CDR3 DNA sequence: TGTGCCAGCAGTTTAGTTCGCCCTCCCCTCCACTTT. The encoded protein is CASSLVRPPLHF.

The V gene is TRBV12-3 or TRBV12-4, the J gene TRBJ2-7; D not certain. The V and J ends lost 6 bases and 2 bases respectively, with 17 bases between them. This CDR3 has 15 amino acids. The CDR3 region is CASSNRLAVTYEQYF. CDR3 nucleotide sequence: TGTGCCAGCAGCAACAGACTTGCGGTTACCTACGAGCAGTACTTC.

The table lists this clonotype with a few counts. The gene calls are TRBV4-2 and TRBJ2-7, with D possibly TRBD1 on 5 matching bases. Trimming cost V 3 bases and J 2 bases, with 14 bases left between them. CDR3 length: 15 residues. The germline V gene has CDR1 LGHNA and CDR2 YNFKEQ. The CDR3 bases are TGTGCCAGCAGCCAGACAGTAGCTACGGCCTACGAGCAGTACTTC. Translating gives CASSQTVATAYEQYF.

The DNA for the CDR3 is TGCGCCAGCAGCCCTCTTCCCGGGACAGGGGGGAACAATGAGCAGTTCTTC. Amino acids: CASSPLPGTGGNNEQFF. This chain joins TRBV5-1 and TRBJ2-1; the match to TRBD1 covers 11 bases. There are 17 residues in the CDR3. Trimming cost V 4 bases and J 5 bases; bases outside gene matches: 11. The V gene's germline CDR1 is SGHRS and CDR2 YFSETQ. Drawing the rest from reference TRBV5-1 and TRBJ2-1, the complete variable domain is KAGVTQTPRYLIKTRGQQVTLSCSPISGHRSVSWYQQTPGQGLQFLFEYFSETQRNKGNFPGRFSGRQFSNSRSEMNVSTLELGDSALYLCASSPLPGTGGNNEQFFGPGTRLTVL.

The CDR3 region is CASGLDWEQETQYF. DNA of the CDR3: TGTGCTAGTGGCCTAGACTGGGAACAAGAGACCCAGTACTTC. The chain employs TRBV12-5 and TRBJ2-5; D is ambiguous. The CDR3 length is 14 residues. Germline V gene sequence: CDR1 LGHNT, CDR2 FRNRAP. The V end lost 6 bases, the J end lost 2 bases, and 13 bases lay between the germline ends.

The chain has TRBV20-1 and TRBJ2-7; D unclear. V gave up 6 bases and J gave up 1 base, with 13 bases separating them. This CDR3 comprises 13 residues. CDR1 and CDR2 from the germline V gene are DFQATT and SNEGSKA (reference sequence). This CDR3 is CSALWTGSYEQYF. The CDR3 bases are TGCAGTGCCCTCTGGACCGGTTCCTACGAGCAGTACTTC.

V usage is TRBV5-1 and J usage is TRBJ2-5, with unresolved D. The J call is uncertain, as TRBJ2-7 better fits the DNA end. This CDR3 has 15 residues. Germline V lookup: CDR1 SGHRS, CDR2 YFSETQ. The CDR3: CASREPTLRPYEQYF. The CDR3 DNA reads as TGCGCCAGCAGGGAGCCGACATTGAGGCCCTACGAGCAGTACTTC.

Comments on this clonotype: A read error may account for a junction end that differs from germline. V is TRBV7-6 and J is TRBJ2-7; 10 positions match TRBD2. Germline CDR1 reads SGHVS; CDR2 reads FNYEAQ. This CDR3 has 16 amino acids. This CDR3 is CAGSPGWPSGSYEQYF. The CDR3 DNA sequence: TGTGCCGGCAGCCCCGGGTGGCCTAGCGGGAGCTACGAGCAGTACTTC.

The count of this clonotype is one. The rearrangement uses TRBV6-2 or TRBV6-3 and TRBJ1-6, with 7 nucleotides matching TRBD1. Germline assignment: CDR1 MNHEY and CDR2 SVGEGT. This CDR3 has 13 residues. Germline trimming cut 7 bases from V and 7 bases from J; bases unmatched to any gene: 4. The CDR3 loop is CASTGTVNSPLHF. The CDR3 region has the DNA TGTGCCAGCACCGGGACAGTAAATTCACCCCTCCACTTT.

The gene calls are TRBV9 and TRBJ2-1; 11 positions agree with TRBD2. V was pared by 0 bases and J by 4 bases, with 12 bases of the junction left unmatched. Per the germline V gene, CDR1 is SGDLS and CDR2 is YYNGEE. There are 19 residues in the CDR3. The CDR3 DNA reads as TGTGCCAGCAGCGTAGGGGGGGTTAGCGGGAGGGCCCGGTACAATGAGCAGTTCTTC. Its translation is CASSVGGVSGRARYNEQFF.

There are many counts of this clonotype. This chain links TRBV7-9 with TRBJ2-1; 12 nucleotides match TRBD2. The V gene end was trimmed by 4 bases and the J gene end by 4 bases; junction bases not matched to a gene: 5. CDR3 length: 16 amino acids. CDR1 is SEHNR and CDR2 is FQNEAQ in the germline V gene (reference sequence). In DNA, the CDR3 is TGTGCCAGCAGCTCTTCCGGGACTAGCGGGTACAATGAGCAGTTCTTC. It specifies CASSSSGTSGYNEQFF.

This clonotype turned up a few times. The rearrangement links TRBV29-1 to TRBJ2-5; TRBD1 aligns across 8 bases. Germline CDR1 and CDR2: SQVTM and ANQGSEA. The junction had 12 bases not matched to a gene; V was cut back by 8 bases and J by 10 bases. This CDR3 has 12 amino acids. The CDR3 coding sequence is TGCAGCAGCACAGGGACAGGCTCTAACCAGTACTTC. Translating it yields CSSTGTGSNQYF.

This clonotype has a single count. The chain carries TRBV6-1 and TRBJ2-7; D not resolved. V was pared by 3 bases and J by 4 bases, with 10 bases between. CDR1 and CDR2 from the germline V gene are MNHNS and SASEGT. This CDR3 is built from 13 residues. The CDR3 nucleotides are TGTGCCAGCAGTGACAGGTTCCCATACGAGCAGTACTTC. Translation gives CASSDRFPYEQYF.

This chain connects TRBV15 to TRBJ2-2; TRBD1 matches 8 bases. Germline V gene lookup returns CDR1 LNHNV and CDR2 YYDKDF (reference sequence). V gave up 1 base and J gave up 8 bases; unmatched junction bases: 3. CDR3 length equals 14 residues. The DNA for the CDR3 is TGTGCCACCAGCAGAGGACAGGGGAGTGGGGAGCTGTTTTTT. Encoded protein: CATSRGQGSGELFF. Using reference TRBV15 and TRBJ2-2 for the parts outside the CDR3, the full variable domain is DAMVIQNPRYQVTQFGKPVTLSCSQTLNHNVMYWYQQKSSQAPKLLFHYYDKDFNNEADTPDNFQSRRPNTSFCFLDIRSPGLGDTAMYLCATSRGQGSGELFFGEGSRLTVL.

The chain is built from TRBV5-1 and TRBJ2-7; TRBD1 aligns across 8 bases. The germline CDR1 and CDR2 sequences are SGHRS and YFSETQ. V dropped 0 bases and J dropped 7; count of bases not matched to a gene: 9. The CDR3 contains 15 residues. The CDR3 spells CASSLDGQGAGEQYF. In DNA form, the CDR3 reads TGCGCCAGCAGCTTGGACGGTCAGGGGGCGGGTGAGCAGTACTTC.

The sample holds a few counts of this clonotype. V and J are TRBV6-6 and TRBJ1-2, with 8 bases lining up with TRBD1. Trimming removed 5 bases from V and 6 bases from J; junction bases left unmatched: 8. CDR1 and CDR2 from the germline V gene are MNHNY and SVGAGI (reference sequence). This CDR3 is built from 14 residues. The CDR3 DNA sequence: TGTGCCAGCAGTCCCGGACAGGGCTGGGATGGCTACACCTTC. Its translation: CASSPGQGWDGYTF.

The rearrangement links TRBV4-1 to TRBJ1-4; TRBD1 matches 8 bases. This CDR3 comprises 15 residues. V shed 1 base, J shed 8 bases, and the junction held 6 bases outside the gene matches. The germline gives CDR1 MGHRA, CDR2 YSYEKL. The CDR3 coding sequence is TGCGCCAGCAGCCAAGCTACAGGGGGTTGGGAAAAACTGTTTTTT. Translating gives CASSQATGGWEKLFF.

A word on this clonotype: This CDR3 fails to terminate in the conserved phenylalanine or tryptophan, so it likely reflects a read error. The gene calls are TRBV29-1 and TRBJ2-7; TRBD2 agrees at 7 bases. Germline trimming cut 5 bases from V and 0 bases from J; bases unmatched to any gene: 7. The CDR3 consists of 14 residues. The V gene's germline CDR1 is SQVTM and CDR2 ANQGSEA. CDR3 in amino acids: CSVWGGGGSYEQYS. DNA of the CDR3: TGCAGCGTTTGGGGGGGAGGAGGCTCCTACGAGCAGTACTCC.

CDR3: CASSREGLGSNQPQHF. CDR3 bases: TGTGCCAGCAGTCGAGAGGGATTGGGTAGCAATCAGCCCCAGCATTTT. The chain combines TRBV7-2 with TRBJ1-5; no definite D call. This CDR3 has 16 residues. Per the germline V gene, CDR1 is SGHTA and CDR2 is FQGNSA. The V end was cut by 6 bases, the J end by 0 bases, with 15 bases between.

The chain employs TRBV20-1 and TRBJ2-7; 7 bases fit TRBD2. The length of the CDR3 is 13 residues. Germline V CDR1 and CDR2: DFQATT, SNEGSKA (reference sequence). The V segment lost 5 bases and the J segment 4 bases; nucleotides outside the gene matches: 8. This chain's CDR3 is CSASGRGVYEQYF. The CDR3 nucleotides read TGCAGTGCTTCGGGACGGGGGGTATACGAGCAGTACTTC.

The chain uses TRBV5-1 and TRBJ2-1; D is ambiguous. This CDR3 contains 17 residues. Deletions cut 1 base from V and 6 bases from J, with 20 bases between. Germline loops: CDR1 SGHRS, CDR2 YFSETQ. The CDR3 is CASSLKVGSSRINEQFF. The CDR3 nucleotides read TGCGCCAGCAGCTTGAAGGTAGGGTCTAGTCGGATCAATGAGCAGTTCTTC.

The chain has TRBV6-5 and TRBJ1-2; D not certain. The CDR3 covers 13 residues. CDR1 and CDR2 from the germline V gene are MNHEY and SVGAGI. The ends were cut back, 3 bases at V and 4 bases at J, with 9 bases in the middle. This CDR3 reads CASSYGHLYGYTF. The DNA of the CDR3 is TGTGCCAGCAGTTATGGCCATCTCTATGGCTACACCTTC.

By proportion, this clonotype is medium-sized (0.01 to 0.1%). This CDR3 is CASSWYEGGYTF. The CDR3 DNA reads as TGTGCCAGCAGTTGGTATGAGGGTGGCTACACCTTC. The rearrangement joins TRBV12-3 or TRBV12-4 to TRBJ1-2, with D hard to call. V was pared by 4 bases and J by 7 bases, with 10 bases between. CDR3 length: 12 residues.

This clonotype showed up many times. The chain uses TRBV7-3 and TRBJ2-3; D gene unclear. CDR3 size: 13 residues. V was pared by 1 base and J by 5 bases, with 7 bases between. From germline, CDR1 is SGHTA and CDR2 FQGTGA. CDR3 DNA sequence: TGTGCCAGCAGCTTAATACGCGAAGATACGCAGTATTTT. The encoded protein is CASSLIREDTQYF.